This paragraph reports one T cell receptor beta chain. These data originate in a study of T cell repertoires in cytomegalovirus infection. TCRdb redid the calling of the reads with MiXCR, one entry per CDR3 protein. The table lists approximately 700,000 distinct CDR3 sequences, 35% to 40% of them singletons, with around 2.6% in the top ten. Trimming left V 0 bases short and J 5 bases short, with 15 bases between. The CDR3 extends over 16 amino acids. This clonotype was sampled from a human donor in good health (CMV status not recorded). Some clones in this sample may be carry-over from other donors' samples. Sequenced: PBMCs. This chain links TRBV12-3 or TRBV12-4 with TRBJ2-3, with D possibly matching TRBD1 (5 bases). CDR3 loop: CASSLARIQRGDTQYF. The CDR3 DNA is TGTGCCAGCAGTTTAGCCCGGATACAAAGGGGAGATACGCAGTATTTT.